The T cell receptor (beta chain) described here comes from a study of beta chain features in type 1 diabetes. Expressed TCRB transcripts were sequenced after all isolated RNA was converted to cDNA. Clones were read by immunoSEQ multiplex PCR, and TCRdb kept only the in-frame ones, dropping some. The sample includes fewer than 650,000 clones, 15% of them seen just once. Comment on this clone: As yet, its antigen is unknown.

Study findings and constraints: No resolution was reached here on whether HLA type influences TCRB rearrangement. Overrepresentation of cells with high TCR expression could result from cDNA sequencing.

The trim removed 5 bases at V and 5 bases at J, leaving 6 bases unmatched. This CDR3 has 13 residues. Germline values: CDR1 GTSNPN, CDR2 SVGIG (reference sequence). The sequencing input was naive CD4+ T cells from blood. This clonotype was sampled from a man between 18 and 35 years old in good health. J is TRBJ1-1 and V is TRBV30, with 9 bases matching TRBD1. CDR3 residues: CAWAGTGSTEAFF. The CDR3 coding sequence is TGTGCCTGGGCCGGGACAGGGAGTACTGAAGCTTTCTTT.